Below, one TCR beta chain is given with its context. Its target antigen remains unknown. Per-base quality was not reported, and no clone a single base away is much larger than it. TCRbeta CDR3 regions were amplified from genomic DNA by means of the immunoSEQ Assay, a bias-controlled multiplex PCR. In the source study's methods: The number of nucleated cells in each sample was estimated from the amplification of reference gene primers within the assay. To quantify the absolute abundance of each unique TCRbeta CDR3 rearrangement, sequence reads were collapsed and filtered. For each sample, productive Simpson clonality was calculated as the square root of Simpson's diversity index over productive rearrangements. The immuneACCESS repertoire file appears here via TCRdb, limited to in-frame rearrangements. These files lack a portion of the clones; in checked studies, under half of the deficit traces to unresolved V genes, and the cause of the others is not known. D and trimming come from the DNA, and the V and J calls and clone size come from that table. The sample table lists 64,000 or so clones, around 79% of them with a count of one. About 10% of the sample lies in the top ten.

Collaborating institutions collected whole blood in K2EDTA tubes following their own protocols. For TCRbeta analysis, collaborators shipped samples as frozen whole blood, isolated PBMCs, or DNA extracted from either of those sample types. V is pruned by 0 bases and J by 6 bases, leaving 6 bases of the junction without a gene match. Counted from cysteine to phenylalanine, this CDR3 has 17 amino acids. The sequence is cut down to CDR3 DNA, 51 bases in frame from base 1. CDR1 and CDR2 (MNHEY, SVGEGT) derive from the germline V gene. This entry is derived from a study of blood T cell repertoires in COVID-19 (dated by TCRdb to 2018 to 2020). Some background on the complete study: The collaborator samples originated in the United States, Italy and Spain and spanned the acute and convalescent phases of COVID-19. The material from the prospective study consisted of cDNA or gDNA derived from T cells, B-cell-depleted T cells, or PBMCs. The dataset comprised deeply sampled blood TCRbeta repertoires from subjects exposed to, actively infected with, or recovered from COVID-19. The repertoires were made available in a free public database intended to serve as a resource for research on the immune response to SARS-CoV-2. The samples were drawn from two sources: the first 160 participants of the ongoing ImmuneRACE study, and 950 to 1,500 subjects contributed by 6 global collaborators. Sample metadata almost always included a de-identified subject ID, COVID-19 status, age in years and sex. Where available, HLA class I and class II types were taken from metadata supplied by the sample provider and were not determined by assay-based typing. Points the paper makes about the study in general: Clinical and demographic metadata were provided uncurated, with the amount varying by source and participant.

This sequence originates from a human donor in a cohort sampled during active COVID-19. Sequencing was performed on peripheral blood. The V gene is TRBV6-2 or TRBV6-3 and the J gene is TRBJ2-2; TRBD2 fits 11 bases in the junction. The nucleotide sequence is given as TGTGCCAGCAGTTACTCCACACTAGCGGGAGTTCCCGGGGAGCTGTTTTTT. This yields the protein CASSYSTLAGVPGELFF.